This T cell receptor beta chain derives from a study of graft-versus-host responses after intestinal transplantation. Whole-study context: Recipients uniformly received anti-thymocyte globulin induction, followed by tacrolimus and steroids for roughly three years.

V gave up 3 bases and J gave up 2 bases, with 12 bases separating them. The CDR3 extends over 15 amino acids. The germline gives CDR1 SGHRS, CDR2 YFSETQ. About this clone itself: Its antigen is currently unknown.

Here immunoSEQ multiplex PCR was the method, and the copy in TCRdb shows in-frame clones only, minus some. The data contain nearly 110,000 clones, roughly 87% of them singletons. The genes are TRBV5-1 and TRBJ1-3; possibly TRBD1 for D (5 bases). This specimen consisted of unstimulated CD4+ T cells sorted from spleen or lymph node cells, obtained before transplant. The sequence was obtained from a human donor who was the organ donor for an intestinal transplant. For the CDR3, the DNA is TGCGCCAGCAGCTCGGAGCGGGGGGCTGGAAACACCATATATTTT. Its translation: CASSSERGAGNTIYF.